The 28 T cell receptor beta chains below come from one sample, sequenced in a study of T cells in Graves' hyperthyroidism and ophthalmopathy (dated by TCRdb to between 2017 and 2020). Receptor amplification or capture employed multiplex PCR. For sequencing, an Illumina HiSeq 2000 was employed. TCR beta CDR3 regions were amplified from RNA transcripts. A first-round RT-PCR of the TCR CDR3 used the HTBI primer set with the Qiagen OneStep RT-PCR kit. In TCRdb, the public reads were trimmed at Q25 with fastp and aligned with MiXCR, with productive beta chains retained. One record per CDR3 amino acid sequence lists the most common genes and DNA. Within this sample are around 200,000 distinct CDR3 sequences, with around 18% of them counted one time only. Around 47% of the sample belongs to the ten largest clones. Sequencing was performed on blood. The receptor source for this set is a man aged 40-55 years with Graves' hyperthyroidism.

This clonotype was seen ten or more times. The chain uses TRBV6-5 and TRBJ2-3, with D possibly called TRBD1 or TRBD2 (5 bases each). The V gene's germline CDR1 is MNHEY and CDR2 SVGAGI. The CDR3 sequence is 15 residues long. V lost 0 bases and J lost 4, with 11 bases in between. The chain's CDR3 is CASSYSPQGPDTQYF. The CDR3 nucleotides read TGTGCCAGCAGTTACTCCCCTCAGGGACCAGATACGCAGTATTTT.

This clonotype was seen ten or more times. The chain couples TRBV15 to TRBJ2-7; maybe TRBD2 (6 bases). The CDR3 has 15 amino acids. CDR1 LNHNV and CDR2 YYDKDF come from the germline V gene (reference sequence). V shed 0 bases and J shed 3 bases, with 12 bases lying between them. This CDR3 is CATSRDYAGNYEQYF. CDR3 coding DNA: TGTGCCACCAGCAGAGATTACGCGGGAAACTACGAGCAGTACTTC.

This chain connects TRBV7-3 to TRBJ2-5, with TRBD2 identical over 12 bases. The germline V gene encodes CDR1 SGHTA and CDR2 FQGTGA. V was pared by 5 bases and J by 12 bases, with 4 bases of the junction left unmatched. This CDR3 is built from 12 residues. CDR3 in amino acids: CASSRLAGDKYF. In nucleotides, the CDR3 is TGTGCCAGCAGCCGACTAGCGGGGGACAAGTACTTC.

This chain connects TRBV9 to TRBJ2-3; TRBD2 matches at 10 bases. V shed 5 bases, J shed 0 bases, and the junction held 6 bases outside the gene matches. The germline gives CDR1 SGDLS, CDR2 YYNGEE. This CDR3 region has 16 residues. CDR3 loop: CASSRLAGDSTDTQYF. The CDR3 region has the DNA TGTGCCAGCAGTAGGCTAGCGGGGGATAGCACAGATACGCAGTATTTT.

The rearrangement links TRBV2 to TRBJ2-3, with unresolved D. Between the trimmed V and J ends, which lost 5 bases and 0 bases, there was a span of 12 bases. The CDR3 loop spans 15 amino acids. Germline CDR1 and CDR2: SNHLY and FYNNEI. The CDR3 spells CASSRQLVSTDTQYF. CDR3 bases: TGTGCCAGCAGTCGCCAATTGGTTAGCACAGATACGCAGTATTTT.

This clonotype was detected ten times or more. The rearrangement uses TRBV20-1 and TRBJ2-7, with D unresolved. The CDR3 is made up of 13 amino acids. Per germline, CDR1 DFQATT and CDR2 SNEGSKA (reference sequence). Trimming left V 2 bases short and J 3 bases short, with 11 bases between. In nucleotides, the CDR3 is TGCAGTGCTAGATTTATATCTCGCTACGAGCAGTACTTC. This translates into CSARFISRYEQYF.

A few counts support this clonotype. A much larger clone is a single base away; this may be a read error. The rearrangement joins TRBV20-1 to TRBJ1-1; no clear D. The length of the CDR3 is 14 residues. Per the germline V gene, CDR1 is DFQATT and CDR2 is SNEGSKA (reference sequence). Trimming removed 0 bases at V and 3 bases at J, with 11 bases between. The CDR3 loop is CSAREPRTDTEAFF. The CDR3 bases are TGCAGTGCTAGAGAACCGAGGACGGACACTGAAGCTTTCTTT.

In its sample, this clonotype was seen many times. The chain combines TRBV12-3 or TRBV12-4 with TRBJ2-3; 7 bases line up with TRBD2. CDR3 length: 15 amino acids. V shed 6 bases, J shed 3 bases, and the junction held 9 bases outside the gene matches. CDR3 region: CASSLTGGGTDTQYF. CDR3 coding DNA: TGTGCCAGCAGCCTAACAGGCGGGGGTACAGATACGCAGTATTTT.

The V call is TRBV6-1, the J call TRBJ2-2, with TRBD1 matching over 7 bases. The V segment lost 7 bases and the J segment 4 bases; nucleotides outside the gene matches: 12. Germline V CDR1 and CDR2: MNHNS, SASEGT. CDR3 length: 16 residues. Here the CDR3 reads CASTSIGQEPTGELFF. CDR3 bases: TGTGCCAGCACCTCAATCGGACAGGAGCCCACCGGGGAGCTGTTTTTT.

This clonotype was picked up many times. V usage is TRBV20-1 and J usage is TRBJ1-5; D gene ambiguous. V dropped 1 base and J dropped 1 base, with 11 bases sitting between them. This CDR3 has 15 residues. The V gene's germline CDR1 is DFQATT and CDR2 SNEGSKA (reference sequence). The CDR3 region has the DNA TGCAGTGCTAGAGTAGGTTGGCAGAGCAATCAGCCCCAGCATTTT. Amino acid sequence: CSARVGWQSNQPQHF.

This clonotype was seen repeatedly, ten times or more. The CDR3 here is CAWSVWGSGEQFF. DNA of the CDR3: TGTGCCTGGAGTGTATGGGGGTCGGGTGAGCAGTTCTTC. The rearrangement joins TRBV30 to TRBJ2-1, with D perhaps TRBD1 or TRBD2 (5 bases each). V lost 0 bases to trimming and J lost 9 bases, with 12 bases between them. The length of the CDR3 is 13 residues. Germline values: CDR1 GTSNPN, CDR2 SVGIG (reference sequence).

This clonotype was observed a handful of times. The chain employs TRBV25-1 and TRBJ2-3; D is perhaps TRBD2 (6 bases). Germline values: CDR1 MGHDK, CDR2 SYGVNS. The CDR3 has 15 residues. The V gene lost 2 bases and the J gene lost 1 base, with 10 bases spanning the gap. CDR3 bases: TGTGCCAGCAGTGAAGTCGGCGGGGGCACAGATACGCAGTATTTT. Amino acid sequence: CASSEVGGGTDTQYF.

The table lists this clonotype with many counts. The V and J genes are TRBV24-1 and TRBJ2-3; the match to TRBD2 covers 9 bases. The trim removed 5 bases at V and 5 bases at J, leaving 7 bases unmatched. From germline, CDR1 is KGHDR and CDR2 SFDVKD. This CDR3 region has 15 residues. CDR3 loop: CATSVAGGNEDTQYF. The CDR3 DNA is TGTGCCACCAGTGTTGCGGGGGGGAACGAAGATACGCAGTATTTT.

This clonotype was counted ten times or more. V gene TRBV5-1 combines with J gene TRBJ1-1, with a possible D match to TRBD1 (6 bases). CDR1 and CDR2 (germline): SGHRS, YFSETQ. CDR3 length equals 13 residues. V was cut by 0 bases and J by 3 bases, with 6 bases left in between. DNA of the CDR3: TGCGCCAGCAGCTTGGGACAGGACACTGAAGCTTTCTTT. It encodes CASSLGQDTEAFF.

This clonotype was detected many times. The chain has TRBV6-1 and TRBJ2-5, with D possibly being TRBD2 (5 bases). CDR3 size: 14 residues. Trimming removed 1 base from V and 2 bases from J, with 8 bases in between. Germline lookup yields CDR1 MNHNS and CDR2 SASEGT. The CDR3, as DNA: TGTGCCAGCAGTGAAGTTTCGGGGCAAGAGACCCAGTACTTC. Protein product: CASSEVSGQETQYF.

The table lists this clonotype with many counts. The chain has TRBV11-1 and TRBJ2-7, with TRBD2 identical over 7 bases. The ends lost 3 bases at V and 5 bases at J; junction bases unmatched: 7. Germline V gene data show CDR1 as SGHAT and CDR2 as FQDESV (reference sequence). The CDR3 sequence is 14 residues long. In DNA form, the CDR3 reads TGTGCCAGCAGCTTCCGTCGGGCGGGGGACGAGCAGTACTTC. Its translation is CASSFRRAGDEQYF.

The sample holds many counts of this clonotype. This chain uses TRBV12-3 or TRBV12-4 with TRBJ1-4; D perhaps matches TRBD1 (5 bases). The CDR3 extends over 15 amino acids. V was clipped by 2 bases and J by 7 bases, with 14 bases between them. The CDR3 protein is CASSLRRQGSEKLFF. In DNA, the CDR3 is TGTGCCAGCAGTTTAAGAAGGCAGGGTTCTGAAAAACTGTTTTTT.

This clonotype has a count of ten or more. The chain couples TRBV4-3 to TRBJ1-1; D may be TRBD1 (6 bases). CDR1 is LGHNA and CDR2 is YSLEER in the germline V gene. This CDR3 is 14 amino acids long. V lost 2 bases and J lost 4, with 11 bases in between. This chain's CDR3 is CASSQFTGPTEAFF. DNA of the CDR3: TGCGCCAGCAGCCAATTCACAGGGCCCACTGAAGCTTTCTTT.

This clonotype was recorded many times. The V and J genes are TRBV12-3 or TRBV12-4 and TRBJ2-5, with TRBD1 matching over 7 bases. This CDR3 region has 15 residues. The V gene end was trimmed by 5 bases and the J gene end by 1 base; junction bases not matched to a gene: 7. The DNA of the CDR3 is TGTGCCAGCAGTCCCCTCGGGACAGTCCAAGAGACCCAGTACTTC. It encodes CASSPLGTVQETQYF.

This clonotype was detected ten times or more. This sequence joins TRBV5-1 and TRBJ2-4; D uncertain. Trimming cost V 5 bases and J 8 bases, with 11 bases left between them. The CDR3 sequence is 12 residues long. Germline V gives CDR1 SGHRS, CDR2 YFSETQ. In DNA form, the CDR3 reads TGCGCCAGCAGTATCGATGGGGACATTCAGTACTTC. Protein product: CASSIDGDIQYF.

This clonotype was observed a few times. The chain uses TRBV4-2 and TRBJ1-3; no firm D call. V lost 4 bases and J 0 bases, leaving 10 bases between the germline ends. The CDR3 runs 15 residues. CDR1 LGHNA and CDR2 YNFKEQ come from the germline V gene. The CDR3 protein is CASSPSDYSGNTIYF. In DNA, the CDR3 is TGTGCCAGCAGCCCCTCTGACTACTCTGGAAACACCATATATTTT.

This chain uses TRBV29-1 with TRBJ1-1; D is ambiguous. The V gene lost 6 bases and the J gene lost 8 bases, with 13 bases spanning the gap. The V gene's germline CDR1 is SQVTM and CDR2 ANQGSEA. The CDR3 runs to 11 residues. The CDR3 protein is CSVAIFAEAFF. In DNA form, the CDR3 reads TGCAGCGTGGCCATTTTTGCAGAAGCTTTCTTT.

This clonotype came up many times. The chain employs TRBV2 and TRBJ2-3, with D possibly being TRBD2 (6 bases). With 6 bases removed from V and 4 bases from J, the gap between germline ends came to 17 bases. Germline V gene data show CDR1 as SNHLY and CDR2 as FYNNEI. The CDR3 is 15 residues long. CDR3 in DNA: TGTGCCAGCAGGATGAAGCGGGTTTTGGCAGATACGCAGTATTTT. Residues: CASRMKRVLADTQYF.

Many counts were recorded for this clonotype. This chain uses TRBV6-2 or TRBV6-3 with TRBJ1-1; possibly TRBD1 for D (6 bases). The CDR3 covers 14 residues. Trimming cost V 6 bases and J 0 bases, with 11 bases left between them. Germline lookup yields CDR1 MNHEY and CDR2 SVGEGT. The CDR3 here is CASRLGHLNTEAFF. CDR3 coding DNA: TGTGCCAGCAGACTGGGACACCTGAACACTGAAGCTTTCTTT.

This clonotype was picked up many times. The chain uses TRBV2 and TRBJ1-5; D uncertain. V gave up 7 bases and J gave up 0 bases, with 13 bases separating them. CDR1 is SNHLY and CDR2 is FYNNEI in the germline V gene. This CDR3 is 15 amino acids long. CDR3 in amino acids: CASTEGTDSNQPQHF. DNA of the CDR3: TGTGCCAGCACCGAAGGTACAGATAGCAATCAGCCCCAGCATTTT.

This clonotype was counted a few times. The rearrangement joins TRBV5-1 to TRBJ2-3, with 7 bases lining up with TRBD2. Germline CDR1 is SGHRS and CDR2 is YFSETQ. The CDR3 is 14 residues long. The V segment lost 3 bases and the J segment 6 bases; nucleotides outside the gene matches: 7. In DNA form, the CDR3 reads TGCGCCAGCAGCTCCTCTAGCGGCCCCGATACGCAGTATTTT. It is translated as CASSSSSGPDTQYF.

In its sample, this clonotype was seen many times. The genes are TRBV15 and TRBJ2-5, with TRBD1 matching over 7 bases. The CDR3 contains 16 residues. V shed 3 bases and J 7 bases; nucleotides not matched to a gene: 14. Germline CDR1 LNHNV, CDR2 YYDKDF (reference sequence). The chain's CDR3 is CATSSAEAFSGGTQYF. Written as DNA, the CDR3 is TGTGCCACCAGCAGTGCCGAGGCCTTTTCAGGGGGGACCCAGTACTTC.

In its sample, this clonotype was seen many times. The chain carries TRBV28 and TRBJ1-6; no clear D. Germline lookup yields CDR1 MDHEN and CDR2 SYDVKM. The length of the CDR3 is 16 residues. With 2 bases removed from V and 9 bases from J, the gap between germline ends came to 17 bases. The CDR3 region has the DNA TGTGCCAGCAGTTTAAACGCCGGAGTAAGAATTTCACCCCTCCACTTT. Translated: CASSLNAGVRISPLHF.